Sequencing of this TCR beta chain was carried out in a study of shared clonotypes between healthy human individuals. Study as a whole: Used for every donor were three CD4 naive, three CD4 memory, two CD8 naive and one CD8 memory plate.

Naivety among CD8 cells was defined by CD45RO negativity and positive CCR7 selection, thereby excluding terminally differentiated effector memory CD45RA+ cells. Study findings and constraints: Non-shared clonotypes showed lower generation probabilities than clonotypes common to all four donors.

The CDR3 length is 12 residues. Germline lookup yields CDR1 MNHEY and CDR2 SMNVEV (reference sequence). V was trimmed by 2 bases and J by 3 bases, leaving 5 bases between them. Concerning this clone: Its cognate antigen is unknown. Other DNA sequences in the sample encode the same CDR3.

The assay was immunoSEQ multiplex PCR, and TCRdb's table has in-frame clones only and misses some. The sample records about 2,200,000 clones, approximately 94% being singletons. Sequencing input: naive CD8+ T cells from PBMCs. This TCR came from a man younger than 35 in good health. Some clones in this sample may be carry-over from other donors' samples. The V call is TRBV27, the J call TRBJ2-7, with no clear D. The CDR3 region has the DNA TGTGCCAGCAGTTTAGATGGCTACGAGCAGTACTTC. The encoded protein is CASSLDGYEQYF.